The 17 T cell receptor beta chains below come from one sample, sequenced in a study of cytomegalovirus exposure and HLA in healthy donors. This PCR relied on a set of 60 Vbeta primers and 13 Jbeta primers. Clones were read by immunoSEQ multiplex PCR, and TCRdb kept only the in-frame ones, dropping some. The sample consists of about 150,000 clones, 65% to 80% of them appearing once. Sequences were obtained from PBMCs. The receptors shown here come from a woman in her fifties or sixties in good health and CMV-seropositive.

The table lists this clone with a few counts. The rearrangement links TRBV6-1 to TRBJ2-1; tentatively, D is TRBD2 (6 bases). This CDR3 is 17 amino acids long. The germline V gene encodes CDR1 MNHNS and CDR2 SASEGT. Trimming removed 4 bases at V and 0 bases at J, with 16 bases between. The CDR3 sequence is CASSGPGLKSSYNEQFF. The CDR3 region has the DNA TGTGCCAGCAGTGGGCCGGGACTTAAAAGCTCCTACAATGAGCAGTTCTTC.

The J gene is TRBJ2-3, the V gene TRBV10-2; 8 bases line up with TRBD2. V dropped 7 bases and J dropped 4; count of bases not matched to a gene: 7. In germline, CDR1 is WSHSY, CDR2 SAAADI. This CDR3 spans 14 amino acids. In DNA form, the CDR3 reads TGCGCCAGCATGGACAGCGGGGGCCCAGATACGCAGTATTTT. Translation: CASMDSGGPDTQYF.

This sequence joins TRBV5-1 and TRBJ2-1; 9 nucleotides align to TRBD1. This CDR3 has 14 amino acids. The germline gives CDR1 SGHRS, CDR2 YFSETQ. After removal of 8 bases from V and 0 bases from J, the junction contained 3 bases not matched to a gene. CDR3 sequence: CASRGQGSYNEQFF. CDR3 DNA: TGCGCCAGTCGGGGACAGGGCTCCTACAATGAGCAGTTCTTC.

The table lists this clone with a count of one. This chain connects TRBV7-2 to TRBJ1-3, with 7 bases lining up with TRBD1. V dropped 5 bases and J dropped 6; count of bases not matched to a gene: 7. The germline CDR1 and CDR2 sequences are SGHTA and FQGNSA. This CDR3 contains 14 residues. CDR3 DNA: TGTGCCAGCAGCCATGACAGGGCGGTAAACACCATATATTTT. Protein sequence: CASSHDRAVNTIYF. Using reference TRBV7-2 and TRBJ1-3 for the parts outside the CDR3, the full variable domain is GAGVSQSPSNKVTEKGKDVELRCDPISGHTALYWYRQSLGQGLEFLIYFQGNSAPDKSGLPSDRFSAERTGGSVSTLTIQRTQQEDSAVYLCASSHDRAVNTIYFGEGSWLTVV.

This clone was detected once. One junction end disagrees with the germline gene, perhaps due to a read error. The chain combines TRBV25-1 with TRBJ2-6; D may be TRBD1 (5 bases). CDR3 length: 18 residues. Germline CDR1 MGHDK, CDR2 SYGVNS. The CDR3 spells CASSEELGKTSGANGLTF. CDR3 sequence (DNA): TGTGCCAGCAGTGAAGAGTTAGGGAAAACCTCTGGGGCCAACGGCCTGACTTTC.

V is TRBV6-1 and J is TRBJ1-1; TRBD1 is a possible D gene (5 bases). CDR3 length equals 13 residues. Trimming removed 11 bases at V and 1 base at J, with 14 bases between. Germline assignment: CDR1 MNHNS and CDR2 SASEGT. The CDR3 loop reads CAGSGRGNTEAFF. CDR3 coding DNA: TGTGCCGGAAGCGGGAGGGGGAACACTGAAGCTTTCTTT.

This chain joins TRBV6-1 and TRBJ1-5; a possible D gene is TRBD1 (6 bases). The germline V and J ends were trimmed by 1 base and 6 bases, with 10 bases remaining between them. The CDR3 loop spans 14 amino acids. The V gene's germline CDR1 is MNHNS and CDR2 SASEGT. The CDR3 sequence is CASSEGGGGQPQHF. The CDR3 DNA is TGTGCCAGCAGTGAAGGCGGGGGCGGTCAGCCCCAGCATTTT.

The V call is TRBV4-1, the J call TRBJ2-1; 9 bases line up with TRBD1. The CDR3 runs to 15 residues. Trimming cost V 5 bases and J 8 bases; bases outside gene matches: 10. CDR1 and CDR2 from the germline V gene are MGHRA and YSYEKL. CDR3 amino acids: CASSAGQGPFDEQFF. The CDR3 DNA is TGCGCCAGCAGCGCGGGACAGGGTCCCTTTGATGAGCAGTTCTTC.

V usage is TRBV6-5 and J usage is TRBJ2-4; TRBD1 agrees at 9 bases. The CDR3 has 12 amino acids. V gave up 6 bases and J gave up 7 bases; unmatched junction bases: 1. The germline V gene encodes CDR1 MNHEY and CDR2 SVGAGI. For the CDR3, the DNA is TGTGCCAGCAGAGACAGGGGGAACATTCAGTACTTC. Its translation: CASRDRGNIQYF.

The chain recombines TRBV27 with TRBJ2-5; D gene ambiguous. The ends were cut back, 0 bases at V and 5 bases at J, with 10 bases in the middle. Germline V lookup: CDR1 MNHEY, CDR2 SMNVEV (reference sequence). The CDR3 has 14 amino acids. The chain's CDR3 is CASSLSSRRETQYF. DNA for the CDR3: TGTGCCAGCAGTTTATCCTCACGTCGGGAGACCCAGTACTTC.

The chain employs TRBV5-1 and TRBJ2-1; D is unresolved. Trimming took 4 bases from V and 6 from J, leaving 8 bases between them. This CDR3 has 12 residues. Germline CDR1 SGHRS, CDR2 YFSETQ. The CDR3 DNA sequence: TGCGCCAGCAGCGCAGAGCGCAATGAGCAGTTCTTC. Its protein is CASSAERNEQFF. Variable domain in full (rest from reference TRBV5-1 and TRBJ2-1): KAGVTQTPRYLIKTRGQQVTLSCSPISGHRSVSWYQQTPGQGLQFLFEYFSETQRNKGNFPGRFSGRQFSNSRSEMNVSTLELGDSALYLCASSAERNEQFFGPGTRLTVL.

This clone is a singleton in its sample. V and J are TRBV9 and TRBJ2-2, with TRBD2 identical over 9 bases. The CDR3 has 15 residues. V gave up 4 bases and J gave up 6 bases; unmatched junction bases: 7. Germline CDR1 is SGDLS and CDR2 is YYNGEE. DNA for the CDR3: TGTGCCAGCAGCTCATTAGCGGGGGATCCCGGGGAGCTGTTTTTT. It encodes CASSSLAGDPGELFF.

This rearrangement joins TRBV27 to TRBJ1-4, with 8 bases identical to TRBD1. V lost 3 bases, J lost 8 bases, and 5 bases stayed unmatched. Germline V lookup: CDR1 MNHEY, CDR2 SMNVEV (reference sequence). The CDR3 has 14 amino acids. The CDR3 here is CASSFNNRGEKLFF. In DNA form, the CDR3 reads TGTGCCAGCAGTTTTAACAACAGGGGGGAAAAACTGTTTTTT.

The chain uses TRBV5-6 and TRBJ2-7, with TRBD1 matching 11 bases. This CDR3 has 15 amino acids. With 3 bases clipped from V and 3 bases from J, the junction kept 5 bases outside the gene matches. The germline gives CDR1 SGHDT, CDR2 YYEEEE. The CDR3 is CASSSGTGGIYEQYF. For the CDR3, the DNA is TGTGCCAGCAGCTCCGGGACAGGGGGGATCTACGAGCAGTACTTC.

The rearrangement uses TRBV9 and TRBJ2-5, with D possibly being TRBD2 (6 bases). Trimming shortened V by 0 bases and J by 1 base, and 7 bases separated the two germline ends. Germline assignment: CDR1 SGDLS and CDR2 YYNGEE. The CDR3 covers 14 residues. The CDR3 is CASSVGLGQETQYF. The CDR3 coding sequence is TGTGCCAGCAGCGTAGGACTAGGCCAAGAGACCCAGTACTTC.

Concerning this clone itself: The junction shows a germline mismatch at one end, possibly a read error. The chain employs TRBV7-9 and TRBJ1-1; 10 bases line up with TRBD1. This CDR3 is 14 amino acids long. Germline values: CDR1 SEHNR, CDR2 FQNEAQ (reference sequence). Written as DNA, the CDR3 is TGTTCCAGCAGCTTGACAGGGGGCGCGACTGAAGCTTTCTTT. The encoded protein is CSSSLTGGATEAFF.

This chain joins TRBV30 and TRBJ2-4, with D possibly matching TRBD1 (6 bases). The germline V gene has CDR1 GTSNPN and CDR2 SVGIG (reference sequence). The V end lost 5 bases, the J end lost 3 bases, and 17 bases lay between the germline ends. This CDR3 is 15 amino acids long. The CDR3: CAWDAGDLGKNIQYF. The CDR3 DNA follows: TGTGCCTGGGATGCAGGGGATCTTGGCAAAAACATTCAGTACTTC.